Below are 18 T cell receptor beta chains sequenced from a single sample in a study of blood T cell repertoires in COVID-19. Sequencing used immunoSEQ multiplex PCR; TCRdb keeps in-frame clones, though not all of them. The sample has 200,000 to 300,000 clones; 80% to 85% are singletons. Material for sequencing was peripheral blood. Receptors were obtained from a man aged 55 to 69 with acute or convalescent COVID-19.

The table lists this clone with a count of one. V is TRBV19 and J is TRBJ1-2; D is ambiguous. Trimming cost V 6 bases and J 7 bases, with 15 bases left between them. From germline, CDR1 is LNHDA and CDR2 SQIVND (reference sequence). The CDR3 has 13 amino acids. This CDR3 is CASSIPGPSGYTF. Here the CDR3 DNA reads TGTGCCAGTAGCATCCCAGGCCCGTCTGGCTACACCTTC.

This clone was seen once. V usage is TRBV4-1 and J usage is TRBJ1-1; TRBD1 might be the D (6 bases). The V end lost 0 bases, the J end lost 0 bases, and 8 bases lay between the germline ends. Germline CDR1 and CDR2: MGHRA and YSYEKL. The CDR3 runs to 15 residues. The CDR3 DNA is TGCGCCAGCAGCCAAGAGGGACAAATGAACACTGAAGCTTTCTTT. It encodes CASSQEGQMNTEAFF.

The V call is TRBV15, the J call TRBJ2-5, with D tentatively TRBD1 (5 bases). Germline V gene data show CDR1 as LNHNV and CDR2 as YYDKDF (reference sequence). This CDR3 is 15 amino acids long. V lost 3 bases, J lost 1 base, and 12 bases lay in between. The CDR3 here is CATSRLRQIQETQYF. The DNA for the CDR3 is TGTGCCACCAGCAGGCTGAGACAGATCCAAGAGACCCAGTACTTC.

This clone was seen a few times. The CDR3 coding sequence is TGTGCCAGCAGTGCGGGGACTAGCGGAGTCGAGCAGTACTTC. It specifies CASSAGTSGVEQYF. V gene TRBV6-6 combines with J gene TRBJ2-7, with 11 bases fitting TRBD2. Trimming at V came to 5 bases and at J to 6 bases, leaving 6 bases not matched to a gene. Germline V gene lookup returns CDR1 MNHNY and CDR2 SVGAGI (reference sequence). The CDR3 extends over 14 amino acids.

Here the CDR3 reads CASSRRDRDEKLFF. CDR3 nucleotide sequence: TGTGCCAGCAGCCGCCGGGACAGGGACGAAAAACTGTTTTTT. The chain has TRBV7-8 and TRBJ1-4, with 9 bases aligning to TRBD1. This CDR3 is built from 14 residues. CDR1 SGHVS and CDR2 FQNEAQ come from the germline V gene. The V gene end was trimmed by 5 bases and the J gene end by 8 bases; junction bases not matched to a gene: 6.

The chain has TRBV19 and TRBJ2-5, with D perhaps matching TRBD2 (6 bases). The CDR3 is 15 amino acids. Trimming left V 5 bases short and J 3 bases short, with 16 bases between. Germline V gene sequence: CDR1 LNHDA, CDR2 SQIVND (reference sequence). CDR3 loop: CASSPRTTQKETQYF. In DNA form, the CDR3 reads TGTGCCAGTAGTCCCCGGACTACCCAGAAAGAGACCCAGTACTTC.

The V gene is TRBV6-5, the J gene TRBJ2-3, with a possible D match to TRBD2 (6 bases). The CDR3 extends over 15 amino acids. Trimming shortened V by 5 bases and J by 0 bases, and 12 bases separated the two germline ends. Germline V gene data show CDR1 as MNHEY and CDR2 as SVGAGI. The CDR3 DNA is TGTGCCAGCAGTACACTAGCCTCTAGCACAGATACGCAGTATTTT. Encoded protein: CASSTLASSTDTQYF.

The rearrangement joins TRBV28 to TRBJ2-5, with 10 bases aligning to TRBD1. This CDR3 is built from 15 residues. With V trimmed by 0 bases and J by 4 bases, 2 bases remained unmatched. CDR1 is MDHEN and CDR2 is SYDVKM in the germline V gene. CDR3 region: CASSLWGQGRETQYF. The CDR3 nucleotides read TGTGCCAGCAGTTTATGGGGACAGGGGAGAGAGACCCAGTACTTC.

The CDR3 region is CASSPGSSGNEQFF. The CDR3, as DNA: TGTGCCAGCTCACCAGGGTCTAGCGGGAATGAGCAGTTCTTC. This chain joins TRBV18 and TRBJ2-1; TRBD2 agrees at 8 bases. CDR1 KGHSH and CDR2 LQKENI come from the germline V gene. CDR3 length: 14 amino acids. Losses at the gene ends were 2 bases for V and 7 bases for J; bases not matched to a gene: 4. Filled out from reference TRBV18 and TRBJ2-1, the complete variable domain reads NAGVMQNPRHLVRRRGQEARLRCSPMKGHSHVYWYRQLPEEGLKFMVYLQKENIIDESGMPKERFSAEFPKEGPSILRIQQVVRGDSAAYFCASSPGSSGNEQFFGPGTRLTVL.

The V and J genes are TRBV2 and TRBJ1-2, with D tentatively TRBD1 (6 bases). Germline CDR1 and CDR2: SNHLY and FYNNEI. Trimming cost V 7 bases and J 7 bases, with 13 bases left between them. The CDR3 has 12 residues. Written as DNA, the CDR3 is TGTGCCAGCACGACACAGGGAACTGGCTACACCTTC. This gives the protein CASTTQGTGYTF.

This chain uses TRBV27 with TRBJ1-5; D ambiguous. V was trimmed by 5 bases and J by 0 bases, leaving 8 bases between them. From germline, CDR1 is MNHEY and CDR2 SMNVEV (reference sequence). This CDR3 contains 14 residues. CDR3 DNA: TGTGCCAGCAGTCAGATACATAGCAATCAGCCCCAGCATTTT. This translates into CASSQIHSNQPQHF.

This clone was seen once. In nucleotides, the CDR3 is TGTGCCTGGAGTGTAACCGGGAAGGGTGGCTACACCTTC. This codes for CAWSVTGKGGYTF. This chain uses TRBV30 with TRBJ1-2; no clear D gene. V lost 0 bases and J 7 bases, leaving 12 bases between the germline ends. CDR1 and CDR2 (germline): GTSNPN, SVGIG (reference sequence). CDR3 length equals 13 residues.

The CDR3 DNA is TGTGCCAGCTCCCCCCCGAGTGCCGGGGAGCTGTTTTTT. This codes for CASSPPSAGELFF. The rearrangement uses TRBV18 and TRBJ2-2; unclear D gene. This CDR3 has 13 amino acids. Per the germline V gene, CDR1 is KGHSH and CDR2 is LQKENI. Between the trimmed V and J ends, which lost 6 bases and 6 bases, there was a span of 11 bases.

This clone was seen just once. This chain joins TRBV5-1 and TRBJ1-6; the match to TRBD1 covers 7 bases. With 4 bases clipped from V and 7 bases from J, the junction kept 11 bases outside the gene matches. Germline V gene sequence: CDR1 SGHRS, CDR2 YFSETQ. The CDR3 totals 16 residues. The CDR3 sequence is CASSPRTGGLNSPLHF. DNA for the CDR3: TGCGCCAGCAGCCCGAGGACAGGAGGATTAAATTCACCCCTCCACTTT.

The chain recombines TRBV19 with TRBJ2-5; 7 bases match TRBD1. Germline values: CDR1 LNHDA, CDR2 SQIVND (reference sequence). The CDR3 spans 14 residues. Trimming took 4 bases from V and 4 from J; bases not matched to a gene: 6. CDR3 sequence: CASSTNRGSETQYF. CDR3 nucleotides: TGTGCCAGTAGTACGAACAGGGGTTCAGAGACCCAGTACTTC. Full variable domain (missing parts from reference TRBV19 and TRBJ2-5): DGGITQSPKYLFRKEGQNVTLSCEQNLNHDAMYWYRQDPGQGLRLIYYSQIVNDFQKGDIAEGYSVSREKKESFPLTVTSAQKNPTAFYLCASSTNRGSETQYFGPGTRLLVL.

This rearrangement joins TRBV5-1 to TRBJ1-1; no clear D gene. Germline assignment: CDR1 SGHRS and CDR2 YFSETQ. The V end was cut by 2 bases, the J end by 6 bases, with 11 bases between. The CDR3 is made up of 13 amino acids. The CDR3 sequence: CASSFRGIAEAFF. The CDR3 DNA follows: TGCGCCAGCAGCTTTAGAGGGATCGCTGAAGCTTTCTTT.

This chain uses TRBV9 with TRBJ2-3; D is undetermined. Germline CDR1 reads SGDLS; CDR2 reads YYNGEE. The V end was cut by 0 bases, the J end by 4 bases, with 6 bases between. CDR3 length: 13 residues. DNA for the CDR3: TGTGCCAGCAGCGTAGCTCTTGCAGATACGCAGTATTTT. This codes for CASSVALADTQYF.

The chain uses TRBV9 and TRBJ2-1, with 8 positions matching TRBD2. The CDR3 length is 15 residues. From germline, CDR1 is SGDLS and CDR2 YYNGEE. The V and J ends lost 3 bases and 0 bases, in that order; junction bases with no gene match: 2. CDR3 amino acids: CASSATSGSYNEQFF. Written as DNA, the CDR3 is TGTGCCAGCAGCGCTACTAGCGGCTCCTACAATGAGCAGTTCTTC.